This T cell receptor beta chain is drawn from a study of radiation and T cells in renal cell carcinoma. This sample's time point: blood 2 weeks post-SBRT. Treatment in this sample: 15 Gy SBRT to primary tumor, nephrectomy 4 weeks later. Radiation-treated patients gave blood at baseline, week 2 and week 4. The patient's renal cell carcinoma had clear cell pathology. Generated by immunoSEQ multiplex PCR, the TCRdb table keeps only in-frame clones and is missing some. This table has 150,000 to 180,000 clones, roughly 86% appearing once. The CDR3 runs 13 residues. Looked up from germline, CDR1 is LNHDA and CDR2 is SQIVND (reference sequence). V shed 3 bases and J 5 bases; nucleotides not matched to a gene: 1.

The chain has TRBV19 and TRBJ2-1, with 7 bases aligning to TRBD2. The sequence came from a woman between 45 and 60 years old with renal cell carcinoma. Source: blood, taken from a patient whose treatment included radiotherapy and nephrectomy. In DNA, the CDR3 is TGTGCCAGTAGTATTCGGGGGGACAATGAGCAGTTCTTC. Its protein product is CASSIRGDNEQFF.